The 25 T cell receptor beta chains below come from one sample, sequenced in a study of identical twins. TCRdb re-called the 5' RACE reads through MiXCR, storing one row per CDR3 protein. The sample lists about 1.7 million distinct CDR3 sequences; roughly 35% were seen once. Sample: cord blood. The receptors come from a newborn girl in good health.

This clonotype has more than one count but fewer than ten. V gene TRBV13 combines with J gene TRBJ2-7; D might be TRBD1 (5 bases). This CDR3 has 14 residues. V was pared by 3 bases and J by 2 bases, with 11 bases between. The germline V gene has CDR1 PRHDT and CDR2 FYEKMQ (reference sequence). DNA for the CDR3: TGTGCCAGCAGCTTTTTAGGGGAAACCTACGAGCAGTACTTC. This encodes CASSFLGETYEQYF.

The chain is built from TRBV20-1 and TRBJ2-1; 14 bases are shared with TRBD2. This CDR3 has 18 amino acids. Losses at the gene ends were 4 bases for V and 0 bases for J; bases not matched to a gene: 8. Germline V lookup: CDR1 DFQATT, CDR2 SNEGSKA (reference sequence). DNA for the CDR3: TGCAGTGCTAAGGGACTAGCGGGAGTAACATACTCCTACAATGAGCAGTTCTTC. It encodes CSAKGLAGVTYSYNEQFF.

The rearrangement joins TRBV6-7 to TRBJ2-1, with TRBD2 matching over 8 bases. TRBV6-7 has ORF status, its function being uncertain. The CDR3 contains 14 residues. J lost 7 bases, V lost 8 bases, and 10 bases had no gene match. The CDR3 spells CASHPGLVRNEQFF. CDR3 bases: TGTGCCAGCCATCCGGGACTAGTCAGGAATGAGCAGTTCTTC.

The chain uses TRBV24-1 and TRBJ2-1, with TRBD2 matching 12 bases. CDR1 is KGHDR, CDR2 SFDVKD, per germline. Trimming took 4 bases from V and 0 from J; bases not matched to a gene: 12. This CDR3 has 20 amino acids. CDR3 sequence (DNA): TGTGCCACCAGTGACCGCCGACTAGCGGGAGCCCCCAGCTCCTACAATGAGCAGTTCTTC. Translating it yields CATSDRRLAGAPSSYNEQFF.

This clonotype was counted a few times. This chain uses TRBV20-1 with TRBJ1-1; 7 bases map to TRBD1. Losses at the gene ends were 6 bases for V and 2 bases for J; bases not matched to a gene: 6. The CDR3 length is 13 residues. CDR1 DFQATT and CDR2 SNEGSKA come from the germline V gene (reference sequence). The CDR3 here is CSAGTAPNTEAFF. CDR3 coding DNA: TGCAGTGCCGGGACAGCGCCCAACACTGAAGCTTTCTTT.

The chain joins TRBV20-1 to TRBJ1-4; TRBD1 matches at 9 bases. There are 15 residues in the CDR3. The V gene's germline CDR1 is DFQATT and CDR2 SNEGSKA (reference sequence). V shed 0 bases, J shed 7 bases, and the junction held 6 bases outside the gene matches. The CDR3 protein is CSARDGDRESEKLFF. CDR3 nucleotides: TGCAGTGCTAGAGATGGGGACAGGGAGAGTGAAAAACTGTTTTTT.

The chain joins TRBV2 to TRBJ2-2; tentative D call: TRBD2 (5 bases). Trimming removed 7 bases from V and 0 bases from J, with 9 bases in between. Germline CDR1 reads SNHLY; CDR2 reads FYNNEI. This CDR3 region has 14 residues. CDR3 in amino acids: CASILAPNTGELFF. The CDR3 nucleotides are TGTGCCAGCATCCTAGCCCCGAACACCGGGGAGCTGTTTTTT.

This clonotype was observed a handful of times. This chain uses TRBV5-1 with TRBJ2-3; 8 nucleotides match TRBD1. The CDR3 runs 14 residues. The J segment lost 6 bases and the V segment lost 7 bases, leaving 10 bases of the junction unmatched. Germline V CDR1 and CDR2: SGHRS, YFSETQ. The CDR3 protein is CASRSTGDIDTQYF. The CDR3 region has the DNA TGCGCCAGCCGATCGACAGGGGATATCGATACGCAGTATTTT.

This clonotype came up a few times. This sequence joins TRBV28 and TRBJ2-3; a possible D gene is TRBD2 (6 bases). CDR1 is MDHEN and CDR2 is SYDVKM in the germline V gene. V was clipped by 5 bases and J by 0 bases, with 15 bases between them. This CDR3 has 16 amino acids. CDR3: CASSLGAGRSTDTQYF. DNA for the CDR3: TGTGCCAGCAGTCTAGGAGCGGGCCGGAGCACAGATACGCAGTATTTT. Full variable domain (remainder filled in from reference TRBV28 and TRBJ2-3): DVKVTQSSRYLVKRTGEKVFLECVQDMDHENMFWYRQDPGLGLRLIYFSYDVKMKEKGDIPEGYSVSREKKERFSLILESASTNQTSMYLCASSLGAGRSTDTQYFGPGTRLTVL.

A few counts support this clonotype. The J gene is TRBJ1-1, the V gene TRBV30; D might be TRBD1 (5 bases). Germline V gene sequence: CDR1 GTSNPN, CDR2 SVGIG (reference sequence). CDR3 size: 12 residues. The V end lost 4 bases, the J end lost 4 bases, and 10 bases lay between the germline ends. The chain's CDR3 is CAWTARGTEAFF. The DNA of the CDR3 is TGTGCCTGGACCGCGAGGGGCACTGAAGCTTTCTTT. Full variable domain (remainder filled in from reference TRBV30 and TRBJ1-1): SQTIHQWPATLVQPVGSPLSLECTVEGTSNPNLYWYRQAAGRGLQLLFYSVGIGQISSEVPQNLSASRPQDRQFILSSKKLLLSDSGFYLCAWTARGTEAFFGQGTRLTVV.

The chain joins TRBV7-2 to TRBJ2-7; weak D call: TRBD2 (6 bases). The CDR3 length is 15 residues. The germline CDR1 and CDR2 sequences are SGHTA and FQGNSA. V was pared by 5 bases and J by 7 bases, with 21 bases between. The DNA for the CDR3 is TGTGCCAGCAGCGCGAGGGCGACTAGGCGCAATGAGCAGTACTTC. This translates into CASSARATRRNEQYF.

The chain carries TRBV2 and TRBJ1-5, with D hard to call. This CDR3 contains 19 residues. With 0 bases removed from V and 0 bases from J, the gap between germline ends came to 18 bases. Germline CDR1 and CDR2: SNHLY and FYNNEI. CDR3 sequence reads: CASSEARYTLLDSNQPQHF. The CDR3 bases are TGTGCCAGCAGTGAAGCCCGATATACCCTGTTGGATAGCAATCAGCCCCAGCATTTT.

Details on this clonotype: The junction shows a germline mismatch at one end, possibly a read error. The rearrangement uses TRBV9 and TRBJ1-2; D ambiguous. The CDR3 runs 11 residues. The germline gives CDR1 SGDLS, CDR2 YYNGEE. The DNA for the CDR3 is TGTGCCAGCGGCTCTATCTATGGCTGCACCTTC. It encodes CASGSIYGCTF.

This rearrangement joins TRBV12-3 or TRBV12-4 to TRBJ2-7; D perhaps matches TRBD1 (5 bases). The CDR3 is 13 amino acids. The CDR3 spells CATRREISYEQYF. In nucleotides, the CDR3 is TGTGCGACACGCAGGGAAATCTCCTACGAGCAGTACTTC.

CDR3 amino acids: CASSPGVHRASETQYF. The DNA of the CDR3 is TGTGCCAGCAGCCCCGGGGTCCATCGGGCATCGGAGACCCAGTACTTC. The chain links TRBV28 to TRBJ2-5, with a possible D match to TRBD2 (5 bases). The ends were cut back, 6 bases at V and 5 bases at J, with 22 bases in the middle. Per the germline V gene, CDR1 is MDHEN and CDR2 is SYDVKM. CDR3 length: 16 amino acids.

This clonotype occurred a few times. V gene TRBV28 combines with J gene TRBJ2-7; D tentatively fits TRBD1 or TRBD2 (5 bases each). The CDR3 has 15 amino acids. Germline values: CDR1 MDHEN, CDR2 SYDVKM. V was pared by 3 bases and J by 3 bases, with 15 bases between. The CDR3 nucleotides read TGTGCCAGCAGTTTTAGGAGGCAGGGATACTACGAGCAGTACTTC. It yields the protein CASSFRRQGYYEQYF.

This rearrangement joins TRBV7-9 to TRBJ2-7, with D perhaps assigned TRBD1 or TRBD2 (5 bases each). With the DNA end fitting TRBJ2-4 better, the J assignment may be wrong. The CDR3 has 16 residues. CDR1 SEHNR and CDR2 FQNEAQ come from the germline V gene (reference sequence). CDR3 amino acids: CASSLGVGLVGDIQYF. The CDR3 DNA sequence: TGTGCCAGCAGCTTAGGTGTTGGTCTAGTGGGGGACATTCAGTACTTC.

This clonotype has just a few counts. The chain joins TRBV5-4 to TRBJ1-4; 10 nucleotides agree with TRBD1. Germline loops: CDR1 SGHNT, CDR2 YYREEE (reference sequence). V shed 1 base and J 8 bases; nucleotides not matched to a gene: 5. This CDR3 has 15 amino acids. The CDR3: CASSLIGTGVEKLFF. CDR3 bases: TGTGCCAGCAGCTTGATTGGGACAGGGGTCGAAAAACTGTTTTTT. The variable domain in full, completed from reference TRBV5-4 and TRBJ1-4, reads ETGVTQSPTHLIKTRGQQVTLRCSSQSGHNTVSWYQQALGQGPQFIFQYYREEENGRGNFPPRFSGLQFPNYSSELNVNALELDDSALYLCASSLIGTGVEKLFFGSGTQLSVL.

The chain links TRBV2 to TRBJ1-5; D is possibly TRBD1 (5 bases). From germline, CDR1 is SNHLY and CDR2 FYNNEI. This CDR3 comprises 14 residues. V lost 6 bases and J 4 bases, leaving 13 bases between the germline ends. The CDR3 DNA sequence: TGTGCCAGCAGGGTCAGGGCTGCGAATCAGCCCCAGCATTTT. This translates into CASRVRAANQPQHF.

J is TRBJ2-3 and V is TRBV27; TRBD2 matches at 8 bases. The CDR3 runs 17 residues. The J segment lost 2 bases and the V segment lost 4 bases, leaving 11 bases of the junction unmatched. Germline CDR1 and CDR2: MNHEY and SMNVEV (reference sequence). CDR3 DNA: TGTGCCAGCAGTTCCCCCGGCCTAGCGGGTAACACAGATACGCAGTATTTT. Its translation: CASSSPGLAGNTDTQYF.

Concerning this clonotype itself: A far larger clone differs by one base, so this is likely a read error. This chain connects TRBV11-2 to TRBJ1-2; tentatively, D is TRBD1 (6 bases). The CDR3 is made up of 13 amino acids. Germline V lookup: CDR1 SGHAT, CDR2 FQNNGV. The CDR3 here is CASSPDSNYGHTF. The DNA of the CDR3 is TGTGCCAGCAGCCCGGACAGTAACTATGGCCACACCTTC. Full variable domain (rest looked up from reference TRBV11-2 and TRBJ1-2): EAGVAQSPRYKIIEKRQSVAFWCNPISGHATLYWYQQILGQGPKLLIQFQNNGVVDDSQLPKDRFSAERLKGVDSTLKIQPAKLEDSAVYLCASSPDSNYGHTFGSGTRLTVV.

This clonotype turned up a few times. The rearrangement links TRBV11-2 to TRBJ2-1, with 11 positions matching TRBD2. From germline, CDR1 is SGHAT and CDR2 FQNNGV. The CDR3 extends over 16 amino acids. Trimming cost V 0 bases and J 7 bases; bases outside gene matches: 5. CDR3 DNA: TGTGCCAGCAGCTTAGATTGGCTAGCGGGAGGTAATGAGCAGTTCTTC. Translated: CASSLDWLAGGNEQFF.

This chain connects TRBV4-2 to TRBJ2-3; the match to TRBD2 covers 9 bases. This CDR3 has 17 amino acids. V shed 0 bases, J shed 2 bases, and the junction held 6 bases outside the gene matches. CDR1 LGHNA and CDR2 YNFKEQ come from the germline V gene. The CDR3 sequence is CASSQDVRTSATDTQYF. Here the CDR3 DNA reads TGTGCCAGCAGCCAAGATGTGAGGACTAGCGCCACAGATACGCAGTATTTT.

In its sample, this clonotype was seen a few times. Written as DNA, the CDR3 is TGCAGTGCTAGAACCCTTGGCAGCGGGAGCGACAATGAGCAGTTCTTC. Its translation is CSARTLGSGSDNEQFF. This sequence joins TRBV20-1 and TRBJ2-1, with 8 bases lining up with TRBD2. The CDR3 length is 16 residues. CDR1 DFQATT and CDR2 SNEGSKA come from the germline V gene (reference sequence). V trimming: 2 bases; J trimming: 5 bases; junction bases outside the gene matches: 11.

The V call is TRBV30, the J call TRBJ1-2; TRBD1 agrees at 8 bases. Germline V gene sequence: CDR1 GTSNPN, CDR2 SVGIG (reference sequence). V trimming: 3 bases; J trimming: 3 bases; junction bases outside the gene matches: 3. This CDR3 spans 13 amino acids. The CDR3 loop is CAWSRGPHYGYTF. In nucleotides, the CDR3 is TGTGCCTGGAGCAGGGGGCCCCACTATGGCTACACCTTC.